This passage covers 5 T cell receptor beta chains from one sample sequenced in a study of response to subunit inactivated influenza vaccine. TCRdb reanalysed the RT-PCR reads using MiXCR and keeps one entry per CDR3 protein. Of about 540,000 distinct CDR3 sequences in the sample, approximately 14% are singletons; the top ten hold around 10%. The sample here was PBMCs from blood, taken roughly 13 days after vaccination. The receptor source for this set is a man between 45 and 60 years old who received an inactivated influenza vaccine.

CDR3: CASTSARNSPLHF. The CDR3 DNA sequence: TGTGCCAGCACCTCTGCCAGGAATTCACCCCTCCACTTT. The V call is TRBV3-1, the J call TRBJ1-6; D is undetermined. CDR3 length equals 13 residues. Germline CDR1 is LGHDT and CDR2 is YNNKEL (reference sequence). The V end lost 7 bases, the J end lost 7 bases, and 11 bases lay between the germline ends.

V usage is TRBV20-1 and J usage is TRBJ2-1; 12 bases line up with TRBD2. The V gene end was trimmed by 0 bases and the J gene end by 6 bases; junction bases not matched to a gene: 12. The CDR3 sequence is 18 residues long. CDR1 and CDR2 from the germline V gene are DFQATT and SNEGSKA (reference sequence). This CDR3 is CSARDHLILAGGLNEQFF. The CDR3 coding sequence is TGCAGTGCTAGAGATCACCTTATCCTAGCGGGGGGGCTCAATGAGCAGTTCTTC.

This clonotype was detected many times. V is TRBV12-3 or TRBV12-4 and J is TRBJ1-5; a weak D match, TRBD1 (5 bases). Trimming took off 6 bases at V and 5 bases at J, with 11 bases between the two ends. The CDR3 extends over 13 amino acids. The DNA for the CDR3 is TGTGCCAGCAGCCGGGGCAGATATCAGCCCCAGCATTTT. Translation: CASSRGRYQPQHF.

The V call is TRBV7-3, the J call TRBJ2-2, with D perhaps TRBD1 (6 bases). The length of the CDR3 is 15 residues. V lost 5 bases and J 7 bases, leaving 17 bases between the germline ends. Germline loops: CDR1 SGHTA, CDR2 FQGTGA. This CDR3 reads CASSAEGGTIGELFF. In DNA form, the CDR3 reads TGTGCCAGCAGCGCGGAAGGGGGAACTATCGGGGAGCTGTTTTTT. The full variable domain, with the rest looked up from reference TRBV7-3 and TRBJ2-2, is GAGVSQTPSNKVTEKGKYVELRCDPISGHTALYWYRQSLGQGPEFLIYFQGTGAADDSGLPNDRFFAVRPEGSVSTLKIQRTERGDSAVYLCASSAEGGTIGELFFGEGSRLTVL.

V and J are TRBV28 and TRBJ2-1; 9 bases line up with TRBD2. J gave up 6 bases and V 7 bases, and 7 bases lay outside the gene matches. This CDR3 has 14 amino acids. Germline V CDR1 and CDR2: MDHEN, SYDVKM. CDR3 in amino acids: CASKGGTSSNEQFF. CDR3 nucleotide sequence: TGTGCCAGCAAAGGAGGGACTAGCAGCAATGAGCAGTTCTTC.